This is a list of T cell receptor beta chains from one sample in a study of blood T cell repertoires in COVID-19. Using immunoSEQ multiplex PCR, the repertoire was profiled, and TCRdb retains in-frame clones only, with some absent. The sample has around 290,000 clones; about 88% are singletons. The material sequenced was PBMCs or T cells enriched from blood (not recorded which). These receptors were obtained from a woman aged 55-69 years in a cohort exposed to, infected with or recovered from COVID-19 (not recorded which). Both conserved end residues are part of each CDR3. The listing skips clone size in some rows; elsewhere it reads once, few, many or a size class.

clone size	V gene	J gene	CDR3 protein
NA	TRBV5-1	TRBJ2-5	CASSLGVRTTAQETQYF
NA	TRBV21-1	TRBJ2-1	CASSMRTGEQFF
once	TRBV2	TRBJ2-1	CASSVVGLAGNEQFF
NA	TRBV15	TRBJ1-6	CATSRARGRGFNSPLHF
NA	TRBV27	TRBJ1-1	CASYPGTANTEAFF
once	TRBV6-5	TRBJ2-7	CASSSPGVSSYEQYF
NA	TRBV3-1/TRBV3-2	TRBJ2-3	CASSQGRDTQYF
NA	TRBV19	TRBJ1-3	CASSRRQNIPGNTIYF
once	TRBV27	TRBJ1-2	CASSLAGRNANYGYTF
NA	TRBV11-2	TRBJ1-1	CASSSRQGGTEAFF
NA	TRBV10-3	TRBJ1-1	CAISEDRITEAFF
once	TRBV10-2	TRBJ1-5	CASRGQGVGQPQHF
NA	TRBV7-2	TRBJ1-4	CASSLGPSGEKLFF
NA	TRBV5-4	TRBJ1-4	CASSLAFRDEKLFF
NA	TRBV12-3/TRBV12-4	TRBJ2-5	CASSLLAEETQYF
NA	TRBV27	TRBJ2-7	CASSLGAPGKPSYEQYF
NA	TRBV7-9	TRBJ1-2	CASSVTGNYGYTF
NA	TRBV18	TRBJ1-2	CASSPGQDYGYTF
NA	TRBV6-5	TRBJ2-7	CASSQPGTYEQYF
NA	TRBV7-2	TRBJ2-1	CASSPSLVYNEQFF
once	TRBV6-5	TRBJ2-3	CASSAGYVGTDTQYF
NA	TRBV19	TRBJ2-6	CASSIMPGRGANVLTF
once	TRBV11-1	TRBJ2-7	CASSLHATEQYF
few	TRBV7-3	TRBJ2-7	CASSLAAGLEQYF
NA	TRBV6-5	TRBJ2-3	CASRSPSTDTQYF
NA	TRBV6-1	TRBJ2-7	CASSDQAGIYEQYF
NA	TRBV30	TRBJ1-2	CAWSPGQGRYGYTF
NA	TRBV24-1	TRBJ2-2	CATSVGLKLNTGELFF
NA	TRBV18	TRBJ1-4	CASSPGDRALGEKLFF
NA	TRBV28	TRBJ2-7	CAARRGGPYEQYF
NA	TRBV5-1	TRBJ2-1	CASSLASSGYNEQFF
NA	TRBV7-7	TRBJ2-1	CASSLGSGSPNEQFF